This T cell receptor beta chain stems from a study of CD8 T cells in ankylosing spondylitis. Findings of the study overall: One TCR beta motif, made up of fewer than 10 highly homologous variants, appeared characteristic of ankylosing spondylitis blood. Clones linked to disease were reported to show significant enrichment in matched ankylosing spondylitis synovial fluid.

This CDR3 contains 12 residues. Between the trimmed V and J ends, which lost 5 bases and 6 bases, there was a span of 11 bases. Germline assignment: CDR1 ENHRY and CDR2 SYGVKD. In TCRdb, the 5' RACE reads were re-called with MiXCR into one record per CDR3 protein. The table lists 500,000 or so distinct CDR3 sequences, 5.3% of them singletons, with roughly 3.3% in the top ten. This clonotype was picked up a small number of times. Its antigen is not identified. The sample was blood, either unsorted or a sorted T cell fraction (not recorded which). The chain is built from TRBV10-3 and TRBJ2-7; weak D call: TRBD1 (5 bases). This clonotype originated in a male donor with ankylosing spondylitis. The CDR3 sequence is CAISPGISEQYF. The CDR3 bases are TGTGCCATCAGTCCAGGGATTAGCGAGCAGTACTTC.